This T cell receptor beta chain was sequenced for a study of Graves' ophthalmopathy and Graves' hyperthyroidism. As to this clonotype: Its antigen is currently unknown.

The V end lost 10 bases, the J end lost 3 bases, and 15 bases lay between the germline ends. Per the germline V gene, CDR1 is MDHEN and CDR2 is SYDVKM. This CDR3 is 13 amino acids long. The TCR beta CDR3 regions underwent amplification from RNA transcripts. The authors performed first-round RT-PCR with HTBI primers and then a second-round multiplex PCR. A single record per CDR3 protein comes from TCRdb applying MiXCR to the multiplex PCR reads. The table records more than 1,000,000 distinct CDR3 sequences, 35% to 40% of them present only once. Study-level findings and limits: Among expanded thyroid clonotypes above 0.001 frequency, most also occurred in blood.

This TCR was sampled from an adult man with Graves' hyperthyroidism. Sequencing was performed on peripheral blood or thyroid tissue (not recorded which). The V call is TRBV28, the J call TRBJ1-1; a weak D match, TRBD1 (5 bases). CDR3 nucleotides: TGTGCCACCCGATTGGGGGTTTACACTGAAGCTTTCTTT. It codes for CATRLGVYTEAFF. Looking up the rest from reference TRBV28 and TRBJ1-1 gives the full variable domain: DVKVTQSSRYLVKRTGEKVFLECVQDMDHENMFWYRQDPGLGLRLIYFSYDVKMKEKGDIPEGYSVSREKKERFSLILESASTNQTSMYLCATRLGVYTEAFFGQGTRLTVV.